This T cell receptor (beta chain) was retrieved from a study of CD8+CD57+ T cells in acquired aplastic anemia. Whole-study context: Isolated CD4+ and CD8+ cells, once sorted, yielded DNA averaging roughly 3 ug. Study-wide results and caveats: Significant differences in CD8+ Simpson's diversity were not observed between patients and controls. Researchers report that twenty-nine CD8+ CDR3 sequences appeared in both patients and controls.

As for this clonotype: Its antigen is as yet unknown.

Template material for TCR beta VDJ and CDR3 profiling consisted of genomic DNA. TCRdb re-called the reads through MiXCR, storing one row per CDR3 protein. This sample carries 90,000 to 150,000 distinct CDR3 sequences, about 60% of them seen once, and the ten largest clones take approximately 28%. Patients sequenced had flow cytometry evidence of CD8+CD57+ cell expansion. No therapy was given to patients before blood sampling. The CDR3 extends over 13 amino acids. CDR1 and CDR2 from the germline V gene are SNHLY and FYNNEI. Losses at the gene ends were 5 bases for V and 7 bases for J; bases not matched to a gene: 5.

The sequencing sample was made of sorted CD4+, CD8+, or CD8+CD57+ T cells (not recorded which) from PBMCs. This receptor was identified in a human donor with aplastic anemia. This rearrangement joins TRBV2 to TRBJ1-2, with TRBD1 matching over 9 bases. The CDR3 coding sequence is TGTGCCAGCAGTTTACAGGGGGCACGTGGCTACACCTTC. Encoded protein: CASSLQGARGYTF.